The next 9 T cell receptor beta chains were all read from a single sample in a study of regulatory T cells in long-lasting Graves disease. Relying on iRepertoire HTBI primers and Arm-PCR of CDR3 regions, the team built TCR beta libraries. TCRdb re-derived calls from the multiplex PCR reads in MiXCR, one entry per CDR3 protein. The data hold about 470,000 distinct CDR3 sequences, with about 20% observed a single time. The time point was: persistent/refractory GD, antithyroid drugs over 5 years with positive TRAb. TCR sequences were obtained from RNA taken from PBMCs. Sample: peripheral blood mononuclear cells (PBMCs), taken when the disease was refractory, from a patient treated with antithyroid drugs. The receptors originated from a female donor with Graves disease.

This clonotype was found many times. The genes are TRBV28 and TRBJ1-6; D gene unclear. Germline CDR1 and CDR2: MDHEN and SYDVKM. The length of the CDR3 is 14 residues. Trimming left V 2 bases short and J 4 bases short, with 6 bases between. This CDR3 reads CASSLAPYNSPLHF. The CDR3 coding sequence is TGTGCCAGCAGTTTAGCACCTTATAATTCACCCCTCCACTTT.

This clonotype was seen ten or more times. The chain links TRBV6-1 to TRBJ1-1; D unclear. This CDR3 spans 15 amino acids. Per germline, CDR1 MNHNS and CDR2 SASEGT. The germline V and J ends were trimmed by 3 bases and 3 bases, with 14 bases remaining between them. The CDR3 region has the DNA TGTGCCAGCAGTGAGGCCGGATTCAAGGACACTGAAGCTTTCTTT. Encoded protein: CASSEAGFKDTEAFF.

V is TRBV5-5 and J is TRBJ2-7; 9 bases align to TRBD1. There are 14 residues in the CDR3. The junction had 5 bases not matched to a gene; V was cut back by 3 bases and J by 4 bases. CDR1 is SGHKS, CDR2 YYEKEE, per germline (reference sequence). The CDR3 spells CASSYTGGAYEQYF. CDR3 in DNA: TGTGCCAGCAGCTATACAGGGGGCGCGTACGAGCAGTACTTC.

This clonotype was counted between two and nine times. A read error is possible here, since a much larger clone lies one base away. V gene TRBV28 combines with J gene TRBJ2-7; D call uncertain. Germline V gene lookup returns CDR1 MDHEN and CDR2 SYDVKM. There are 14 residues in the CDR3. Trimming removed 7 bases at V and 1 base at J, with 14 bases between. CDR3 sequence: CASNCGRNSYEQYF. The CDR3 DNA is TGTGCCAGCAACTGCGGACGGAATTCCTACGAGCAGTACTTC.

CDR3 DNA: TGCGCCAGCAGCTTGGTCAGGGGGGGCTCCTACAATGAGCAGTTCTTC. Protein product: CASSLVRGGSYNEQFF. V gene TRBV5-1 combines with J gene TRBJ2-1; the D gene could be TRBD1 or TRBD2 (7 bases each). The germline V gene has CDR1 SGHRS and CDR2 YFSETQ. The germline V and J ends were trimmed by 0 bases and 0 bases, with 10 bases remaining between them. The CDR3 is 16 residues long.

The chain links TRBV5-1 to TRBJ1-2, with 7 bases identical to TRBD1. Per germline, CDR1 SGHRS and CDR2 YFSETQ. Germline trimming cut 3 bases from V and 8 bases from J; bases unmatched to any gene: 7. The CDR3 extends over 13 amino acids. CDR3 sequence (DNA): TGCGCCAGCAGCTCGAGGGGGCACATAGGCTACACCTTC. Translating gives CASSSRGHIGYTF.

Concerning this clonotype: One junction end does not reproduce the germline sequence, and a read error may be involved. This chain uses TRBV7-7 with TRBJ2-2; tentative D call: TRBD2 (5 bases). Germline V gene sequence: CDR1 SSHAT, CDR2 FNYEAQ (reference sequence). This CDR3 is 16 amino acids long. The CDR3 sequence: CASSLLVTRDPGELFF. The CDR3 DNA is TGTGCTAGCAGCTTATTGGTTACTAGAGATCCCGGGGAGCTGTTTTTT.

This clonotype has at least ten counts. The CDR3 DNA follows: TGTGCCAGCAGCTCCATACAGGCTTACGAGCAGTACTTC. Its translation is CASSSIQAYEQYF. The chain joins TRBV7-9 to TRBJ2-7, with D tentatively TRBD1 (5 bases). V shed 4 bases and J shed 4 bases, with 11 bases lying between them. CDR3 length: 13 amino acids. Germline loops: CDR1 SEHNR, CDR2 FQNEAQ (reference sequence).

This clonotype was observed at least ten times. The chain is built from TRBV7-2 and TRBJ1-1; the D is unclear. V was shortened by 6 bases and J by 3 bases, with 11 bases between the two germline ends. Germline-derived CDR1 and CDR2 are SGHTA and FQGNSA. CDR3 length: 13 residues. CDR3 residues: CASRPPGDTEAFF. The CDR3 bases are TGTGCCAGCAGGCCTCCGGGAGACACTGAAGCTTTCTTT. The complete variable domain, with remaining parts taken from reference TRBV7-2 and TRBJ1-1, reads GAGVSQSPSNKVTEKGKDVELRCDPISGHTALYWYRQSLGQGLEFLIYFQGNSAPDKSGLPSDRFSAERTGGSVSTLTIQRTQQEDSAVYLCASRPPGDTEAFFGQGTRLTVV.